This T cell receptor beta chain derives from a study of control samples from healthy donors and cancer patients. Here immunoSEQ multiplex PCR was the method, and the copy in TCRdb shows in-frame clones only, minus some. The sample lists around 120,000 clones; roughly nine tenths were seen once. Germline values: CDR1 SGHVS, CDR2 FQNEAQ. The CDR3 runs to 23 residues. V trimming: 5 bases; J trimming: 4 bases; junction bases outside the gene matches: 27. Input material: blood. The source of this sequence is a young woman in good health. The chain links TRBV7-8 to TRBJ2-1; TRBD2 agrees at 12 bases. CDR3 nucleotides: TGTGCCAGCAGCCTGAACAGGGGGCCGGGACTAGCGGGCGCGCGAGTCTCTTACAATGAGCAGTTCTTC. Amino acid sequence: CASSLNRGPGLAGARVSYNEQFF.